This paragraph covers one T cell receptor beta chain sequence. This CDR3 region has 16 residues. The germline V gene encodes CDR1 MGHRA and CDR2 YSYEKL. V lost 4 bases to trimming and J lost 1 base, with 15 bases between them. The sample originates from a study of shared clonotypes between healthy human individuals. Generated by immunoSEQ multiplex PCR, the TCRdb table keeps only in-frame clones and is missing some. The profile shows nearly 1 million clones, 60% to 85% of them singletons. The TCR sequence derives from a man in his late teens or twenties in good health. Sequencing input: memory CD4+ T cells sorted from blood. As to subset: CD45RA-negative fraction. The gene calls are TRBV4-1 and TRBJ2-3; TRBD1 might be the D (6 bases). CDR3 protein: CASSLAGTRGTDTQYF. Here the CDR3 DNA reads TGCGCCAGCAGCCTGGCCGGGACAAGAGGCACAGATACGCAGTATTTT.